A single sample gave rise to the 17 T cell receptor beta chains below, sequenced in a study of blood T cell repertoires in COVID-19. Method: immunoSEQ multiplex PCR; TCRdb's copy keeps in-frame clones and lacks some. The table has roughly 78,000 clones, 70% to 90% seen once. The sample taken for sequencing was peripheral blood. The receptors were sampled from a woman at least 80 years old with acute or convalescent COVID-19.

The rearrangement links TRBV5-1 to TRBJ2-6, with D maybe TRBD1 (5 bases). The CDR3 has 14 residues. The ends were cut back, 7 bases at V and 2 bases at J, with 10 bases in the middle. The V gene's germline CDR1 is SGHRS and CDR2 YFSETQ. CDR3 in amino acids: CASVTVPGANVLTF. DNA for the CDR3: TGCGCCAGCGTGACAGTTCCTGGGGCCAACGTCCTGACTTTC.

V and J are TRBV15 and TRBJ1-2, with D uncertain. The CDR3 consists of 15 residues. The V end lost 0 bases, the J end lost 6 bases, and 14 bases lay between the germline ends. Germline CDR1 is LNHNV and CDR2 is YYDKDF (reference sequence). CDR3 in amino acids: CATSRDFTVQDGYTF. As DNA, the CDR3 is TGTGCCACCAGCAGAGATTTTACGGTTCAGGATGGCTACACCTTC.

V usage is TRBV28 and J usage is TRBJ1-2; D not resolved. This CDR3 is built from 17 residues. Trimming pared 4 bases from V and 5 bases from J, leaving 23 bases between. Germline V gene sequence: CDR1 MDHEN, CDR2 SYDVKM. In DNA form, the CDR3 reads TGTGCCAGCAGTTCGCCTAATTCCCCCCCTGTCCCGTATGGCTACACCTTC. It yields the protein CASSSPNSPPVPYGYTF.

V and J are TRBV19 and TRBJ2-7; TRBD2 matches 11 bases. Germline CDR1 reads LNHDA; CDR2 reads SQIVND (reference sequence). The CDR3 covers 15 residues. The V segment lost 4 bases and the J segment 6 bases; nucleotides outside the gene matches: 8. CDR3 protein: CASSTLLAGVLEQYF. The CDR3 DNA reads TGTGCCAGTAGTACCCTACTAGCGGGAGTCCTCGAGCAGTACTTC. The full variable domain, rest sourced from reference TRBV19 and TRBJ2-7, is DGGITQSPKYLFRKEGQNVTLSCEQNLNHDAMYWYRQDPGQGLRLIYYSQIVNDFQKGDIAEGYSVSREKKESFPLTVTSAQKNPTAFYLCASSTLLAGVLEQYFGPGTRLTVT.

Concerning this clone itself: The same CDR3 also results from other DNA sequences found in this sample. This chain uses TRBV19 with TRBJ2-5, with no clear D. The V gene's germline CDR1 is LNHDA and CDR2 SQIVND (reference sequence). The CDR3 runs 11 residues. V lost 6 bases and J lost 5, with 7 bases in between. The CDR3 coding sequence is TGTGCCAGTAGCTCACAGGAGACCCAGTACTTC. It is translated as CASSSQETQYF.

The J gene is TRBJ1-2, the V gene TRBV27; TRBD1 is a possible D gene (5 bases). V was trimmed by 10 bases and J by 6 bases, leaving 12 bases between them. Germline-derived CDR1 and CDR2 are MNHEY and SMNVEV (reference sequence). The CDR3 runs to 11 residues. The CDR3 DNA sequence: TGTGCCACCTGGACAAACAATGGCTACACCTTC. This sequence encodes CATWTNNGYTF.

V is TRBV18 and J is TRBJ2-5; D possibly corresponds to TRBD1 (5 bases). In germline, CDR1 is KGHSH, CDR2 LQKENI. V was trimmed by 1 base and J by 2 bases, leaving 11 bases between them. CDR3 length: 15 residues. The CDR3 region is CASSPLARVQETQYF. DNA for the CDR3: TGTGCCAGCTCACCACTTGCCAGGGTTCAAGAGACCCAGTACTTC.

The CDR3 sequence: CASSEYTYDGYTF. The CDR3 DNA sequence: TGTGCCAGCAGTGAATACACTTACGATGGCTACACCTTC. The rearrangement links TRBV25-1 to TRBJ1-2; D is uncertain. The germline V gene has CDR1 MGHDK and CDR2 SYGVNS. This CDR3 contains 13 residues. With 0 bases removed from V and 6 bases from J, the gap between germline ends came to 8 bases.

The chain joins TRBV7-5 to TRBJ2-7; no check of the table's D call, TRBD1, against the DNA was made. TRBV7-5 is a documented pseudogene. The CDR3 is 21 amino acids. CDR3 nucleotides: TGTGTCAGAAGCTTAGTGTTCCTGACAATCTTGCGGACAGACATCTCCTACGAGCAGTACTTC. Translating it yields CVRSLVFLTILRTDISYEQYF.

The V and J genes are TRBV29-1 and TRBJ1-2; TRBD1 might be the D (6 bases). Germline CDR1 and CDR2: SQVTM and ANQGSEA. V lost 4 bases and J lost 5, with 20 bases in between. The length of the CDR3 is 15 residues. The CDR3 loop reads CSVASDSGGQYGYTF. The CDR3 nucleotides are TGCAGCGTTGCTTCGGACAGTGGGGGACAATATGGCTACACCTTC.

The chain carries TRBV3-1 (or the pseudogene TRBV3-2) and TRBJ2-1; TRBD2 agrees at 11 bases. Trimming removed 4 bases from V and 13 bases from J; junction bases left unmatched: 12. CDR3 size: 15 residues. Germline V gene sequence: CDR1 LGHDT, CDR2 YNNKEL (reference sequence). For the CDR3, the DNA is TGTGCCAGCAGCCCATTAGCGGGAGGGCCGTCTGTTCAGTTCTTC. Protein product: CASSPLAGGPSVQFF.

This sequence joins TRBV7-8 and TRBJ1-2; no reliable D call. CDR1 and CDR2 (germline): SGHVS, FQNEAQ. V was cut by 4 bases and J by 4 bases, with 16 bases left in between. This CDR3 has 15 amino acids. The CDR3 DNA sequence: TGTGCCAGCAGCTCCCGACTAGGGTCCTTCTATGGCTACACCTTC. This codes for CASSSRLGSFYGYTF.

The chain employs TRBV12-5 and TRBJ2-4; D perhaps matches TRBD2 (7 bases). Looked up from germline, CDR1 is LGHNT and CDR2 is FRNRAP. CDR3 length: 16 amino acids. V lost 5 bases and J 0 bases, leaving 14 bases between the germline ends. The CDR3 DNA reads TGTGCTAGTGGTCCCGGGGGGCCCCTAGCCAAAAACATTCAGTACTTC. Translation gives CASGPGGPLAKNIQYF.

The chain uses TRBV19 and TRBJ2-3; 8 bases are shared with TRBD2. V shed 5 bases and J 2 bases; nucleotides not matched to a gene: 6. The V gene's germline CDR1 is LNHDA and CDR2 SQIVND (reference sequence). There are 15 residues in the CDR3. The CDR3 here is CASSDAGGLTDTQYF. In DNA, the CDR3 is TGTGCCAGTAGTGATGCGGGAGGCCTCACAGATACGCAGTATTTT.

The chain couples TRBV30 to TRBJ1-6; 10 bases fit TRBD1. V was pared by 7 bases and J by 9 bases, with 12 bases of the junction left unmatched. The CDR3 loop spans 15 amino acids. CDR1 is GTSNPN, CDR2 SVGIG, per germline (reference sequence). The CDR3 DNA reads as TGTGCCTCCAGGGACAGGGGAGGGTTTAGTTCACCCCTCCACTTT. The encoded protein is CASRDRGGFSSPLHF.

The chain uses TRBV14 and TRBJ2-3, with TRBD2 matching 7 bases. Germline-derived CDR1 and CDR2 are SGHDN and FVKESK. V lost 3 bases and J lost 2; bases outside the gene matches: 8. This CDR3 is 16 amino acids long. Here the CDR3 reads CASSQVSGLPTDTQYF. CDR3 DNA sequence: TGTGCCAGCAGCCAGGTTTCGGGACTACCCACAGATACGCAGTATTTT.

The chain is built from TRBV9 and TRBJ1-2; D is uncertain. The CDR3 is 10 amino acids. The germline V gene has CDR1 SGDLS and CDR2 YYNGEE. The V end lost 3 bases, the J end lost 8 bases, and 5 bases lay between the germline ends. The CDR3 protein is CASSGRGYTF. CDR3 DNA sequence: TGTGCCAGCAGCGGGCGGGGCTACACCTTC. The full variable domain, its missing parts supplied by reference TRBV9 and TRBJ1-2, is DSGVTQTPKHLITATGQRVTLRCSPRSGDLSVYWYQQSLDQGLQFLIQYYNGEERAKGNILERFSAQQFPDLHSELNLSSLELGDSALYFCASSGRGYTFGSGTRLTVV.